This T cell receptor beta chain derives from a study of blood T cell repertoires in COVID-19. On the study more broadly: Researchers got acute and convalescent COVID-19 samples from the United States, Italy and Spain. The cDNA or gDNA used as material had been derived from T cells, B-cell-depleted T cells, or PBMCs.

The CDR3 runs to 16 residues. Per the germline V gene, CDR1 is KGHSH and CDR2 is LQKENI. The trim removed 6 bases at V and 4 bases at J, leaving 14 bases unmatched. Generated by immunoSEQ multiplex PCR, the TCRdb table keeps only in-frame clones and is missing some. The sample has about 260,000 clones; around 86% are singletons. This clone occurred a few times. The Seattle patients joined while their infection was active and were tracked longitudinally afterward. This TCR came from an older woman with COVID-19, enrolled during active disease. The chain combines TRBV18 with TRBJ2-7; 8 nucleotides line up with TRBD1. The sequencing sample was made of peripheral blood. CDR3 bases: TGTGCCAGCTCCGACTATTACAGGCAGGGGGCTTACGAGCAGTACTTC. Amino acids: CASSDYYRQGAYEQYF.